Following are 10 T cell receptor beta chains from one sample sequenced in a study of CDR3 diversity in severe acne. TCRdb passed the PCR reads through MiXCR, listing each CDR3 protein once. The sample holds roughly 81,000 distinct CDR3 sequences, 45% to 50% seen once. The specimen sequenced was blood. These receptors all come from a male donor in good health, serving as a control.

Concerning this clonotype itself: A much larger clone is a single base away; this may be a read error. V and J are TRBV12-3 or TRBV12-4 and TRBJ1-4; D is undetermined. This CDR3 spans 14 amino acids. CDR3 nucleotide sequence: TGTGCCAGCAGTTTCCAGCTTATTAATGAAAAACTGCTTTTT. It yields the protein CASSFQLINEKLLF.

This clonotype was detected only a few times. As DNA, the CDR3 is TGTGCCAGTAGTGTCCAGAGTAATGCAAAGGGCTACACCTTC. The encoded protein is CASSVQSNAKGYTF. V usage is TRBV19 and J usage is TRBJ1-2; D is uncertain. CDR1 is LNHDA, CDR2 SQIVND, per germline (reference sequence). The CDR3 is made up of 14 amino acids. Trimming removed 5 bases at V and 8 bases at J, with 18 bases between.

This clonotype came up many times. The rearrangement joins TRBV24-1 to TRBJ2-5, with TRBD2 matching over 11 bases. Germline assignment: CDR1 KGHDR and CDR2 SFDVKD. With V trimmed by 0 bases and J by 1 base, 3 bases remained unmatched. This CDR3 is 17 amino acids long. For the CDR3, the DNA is TGTGCCACCAGTGATTTGAAGCTAGCGGGAGGCCAAGAGACCCAGTACTTC. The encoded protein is CATSDLKLAGGQETQYF.

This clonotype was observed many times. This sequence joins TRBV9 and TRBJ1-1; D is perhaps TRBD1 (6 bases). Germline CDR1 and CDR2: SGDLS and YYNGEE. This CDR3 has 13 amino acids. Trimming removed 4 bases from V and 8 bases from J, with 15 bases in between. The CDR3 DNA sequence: TGTGCCAGCAGCTCTAGCGGGACAACGGAAGCTTTCTTT. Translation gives CASSSSGTTEAFF.

The CDR3 loop is CSARDSGAYTEAFF. The CDR3, as DNA: TGCAGTGCTAGGGACTCTGGGGCGTACACTGAAGCTTTCTTT. The chain combines TRBV20-1 with TRBJ1-1; a possible D gene is TRBD1 (5 bases). The CDR3 covers 14 residues. The germline gives CDR1 DFQATT, CDR2 SNEGSKA (reference sequence). V lost 3 bases and J lost 3, with 14 bases in between.

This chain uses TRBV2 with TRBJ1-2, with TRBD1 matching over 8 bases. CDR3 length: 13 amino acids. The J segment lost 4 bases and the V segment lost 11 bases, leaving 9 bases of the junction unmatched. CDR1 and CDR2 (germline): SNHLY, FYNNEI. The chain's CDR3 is CAGTDGQGYGYTF. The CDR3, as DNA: TGTGCCGGAACGGACGGACAGGGCTATGGCTACACCTTC.

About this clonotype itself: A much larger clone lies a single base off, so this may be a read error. CDR3 loop: CATSAPPNTEAFF. DNA of the CDR3: TGTGCCACCAGTGCCCCCCCGAACACTGAAGCTTTCTTT. This rearrangement joins TRBV2 to TRBJ1-1; D is ambiguous. The germline V gene has CDR1 SNHLY and CDR2 FYNNEI. The CDR3 is made up of 13 amino acids.

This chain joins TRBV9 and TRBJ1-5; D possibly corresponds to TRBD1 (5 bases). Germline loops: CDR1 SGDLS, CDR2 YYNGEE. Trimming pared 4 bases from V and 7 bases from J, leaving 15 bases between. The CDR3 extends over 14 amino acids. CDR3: CASSLRGRNQPQHF. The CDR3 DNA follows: TGTGCCAGCAGCCTAAGGGGTCGGAACCAGCCCCAGCATTTT.

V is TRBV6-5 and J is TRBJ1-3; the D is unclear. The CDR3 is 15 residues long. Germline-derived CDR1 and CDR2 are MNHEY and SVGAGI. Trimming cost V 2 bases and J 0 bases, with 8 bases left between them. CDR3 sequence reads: CASSYDRNSGNTIYF. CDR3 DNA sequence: TGTGCCAGCAGTTACGACCGCAACTCTGGAAACACCATATATTTT.

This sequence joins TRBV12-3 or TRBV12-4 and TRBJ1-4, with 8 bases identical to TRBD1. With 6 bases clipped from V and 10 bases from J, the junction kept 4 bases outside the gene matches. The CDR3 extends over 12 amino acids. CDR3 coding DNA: TGTGCCAGCAGCCGAGACAGGGGAAAACTGTTTTTT. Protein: CASSRDRGKLFF.